The 13 T cell receptor beta chains below were found in one sample sequenced in a study of monozygotic twins with inflammatory bowel disease. TCRdb reprocessed the 5' RACE reads; each CDR3 protein has one entry and no DNA is given. This table lists about 160,000 distinct CDR3 sequences. The sample taken for sequencing was blood. These receptors were taken from a human donor with ulcerative colitis or Crohn's disease, or a healthy co-twin of an affected twin (not recorded which).

The chain recombines TRBV6-5 with TRBJ1-6; the D call from TCRdb, TRBD1, cannot be confirmed without DNA. Germline V CDR1 and CDR2: MNHEY, SVGAGI. The CDR3 is made up of 16 amino acids. CDR3 in amino acids: CASSYQGRIGDSPLHF.

The CDR3 loop reads CASSQDIMWGLGEQYF. V and J are TRBV3-1 and TRBJ2-7; checking the TCRdb D call of TRBD1 is not possible without DNA. Germline assignment: CDR1 LGHDT and CDR2 YNNKEL (reference sequence). The CDR3 sequence is 16 residues long.

This sequence joins TRBV5-6 and TRBJ2-1; no DNA is available, so the TRBD2 call from TCRdb remains unchecked. The CDR3 consists of 15 residues. The germline gives CDR1 SGHDT, CDR2 YYEEEE. CDR3 protein: CASSLASGSAIEQFF.

The rearrangement uses TRBV20-1 and TRBJ2-2; TCRdb gives TRBD1 as the D gene, but with no DNA this cannot be confirmed. Germline V gives CDR1 DFQATT, CDR2 SNEGSKA (reference sequence). The CDR3 has 13 amino acids. CDR3 amino acids: CSAPRQITGELFF.

This chain uses TRBV4-3 with TRBJ1-1. The V gene's germline CDR1 is LGHNA and CDR2 YSLEER. The CDR3 consists of 15 residues. CDR3 amino acids: CASSQELGENTEAFF.

The chain combines TRBV28 with TRBJ1-5; the TCRdb D gene call, TRBD1, has no DNA to confirm it. Germline V gives CDR1 MDHEN, CDR2 SYDVKM. CDR3 length: 14 residues. The CDR3 loop reads CASSWGTGEQPQHF.

V and J are TRBV7-2 and TRBJ2-7. In germline, CDR1 is SGHTA, CDR2 FQGNSA. The CDR3 loop spans 15 amino acids. The CDR3 sequence is CASSFIGGRSYEQYF.

This chain joins TRBV14 and TRBJ1-3. This CDR3 region has 14 residues. Germline V gene sequence: CDR1 SGHDN, CDR2 FVKESK. The CDR3 sequence: CASSRGSSGNTIYF.

V gene TRBV5-1 combines with J gene TRBJ2-5; TCRdb's D gene call, TRBD2, goes unchecked for lack of DNA. Germline CDR1 reads SGHRS; CDR2 reads YFSETQ. The CDR3 contains 14 residues. The CDR3 protein is CASSLEKGYETQYF.

The chain carries TRBV7-9 and TRBJ2-1; with no DNA, the TCRdb D assignment of TRBD1 cannot be verified. There are 14 residues in the CDR3. Germline V gene data show CDR1 as SEHNR and CDR2 as FQNEAQ (reference sequence). The CDR3 loop reads CASSSPSGAHEQFF.

The rearrangement joins TRBV5-6 to TRBJ2-3; checking the TCRdb D call of TRBD1 is not possible without DNA. This CDR3 comprises 15 residues. Germline CDR1 reads SGHDT; CDR2 reads YYEEEE. CDR3: CASSSGTGHTDTQYF.

The chain employs TRBV20-1 and TRBJ1-2. CDR1 and CDR2 (germline): DFQATT, SNEGSKA (reference sequence). CDR3 length equals 12 residues. CDR3 protein: CSAREVDGGYTF.

V is TRBV5-6 and J is TRBJ2-5; TCRdb outputs TRBD1, but without DNA this stays unchecked. This CDR3 is 12 amino acids long. CDR1 is SGHDT, CDR2 YYEEEE, per germline. Here the CDR3 reads CASRPCPGTQYF.